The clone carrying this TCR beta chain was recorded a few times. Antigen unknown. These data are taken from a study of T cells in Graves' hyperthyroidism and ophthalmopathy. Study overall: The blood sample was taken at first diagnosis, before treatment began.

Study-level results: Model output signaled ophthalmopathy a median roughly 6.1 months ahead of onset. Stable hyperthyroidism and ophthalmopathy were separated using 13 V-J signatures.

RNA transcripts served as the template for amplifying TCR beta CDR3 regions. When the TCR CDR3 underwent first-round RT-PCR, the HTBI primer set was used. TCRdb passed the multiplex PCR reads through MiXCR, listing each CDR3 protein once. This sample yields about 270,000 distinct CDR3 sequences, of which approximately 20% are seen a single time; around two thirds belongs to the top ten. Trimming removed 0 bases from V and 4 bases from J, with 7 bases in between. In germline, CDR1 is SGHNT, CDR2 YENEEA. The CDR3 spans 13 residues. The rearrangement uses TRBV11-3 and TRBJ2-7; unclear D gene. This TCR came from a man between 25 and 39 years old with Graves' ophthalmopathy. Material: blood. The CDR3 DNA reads TGTGCCAGCAGCTTAGACGAGGCGTACGAGCAGTACTTC. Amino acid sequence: CASSLDEAYEQYF.